This entry features one TCR beta chain sequence. Some clones are missing from TCRdb's copy, which holds only in-frame ones; the method was immunoSEQ multiplex PCR. The table shows a few hundred thousand clones, with around nine tenths occurring only once. The record originates from a study of blood T cell repertoires in COVID-19. Study-level background: Both acute and convalescent COVID-19 samples were obtained from the United States, Italy and Spain.

The CDR3 is 15 residues long. The V gene end was trimmed by 4 bases and the J gene end by 5 bases; junction bases not matched to a gene: 4. CDR1 is SGHRS and CDR2 is YFSETQ in the germline V gene. This receptor was identified in a man aged 60 to 69 with acute or convalescent COVID-19. The chain recombines TRBV5-1 with TRBJ2-3; 13 bases align to TRBD2. Input material: peripheral blood. CDR3 region: CASSQLAGGQDTQYF. CDR3 DNA: TGCGCCAGCAGCCAACTAGCGGGGGGGCAAGATACGCAGTATTTT.